The 22 T cell receptor beta chains in this list originate from one sample, sequenced in a study of blood T cell repertoires in COVID-19. Here immunoSEQ multiplex PCR was the method, and the copy in TCRdb shows in-frame clones only, minus some. The repertoire includes about 250,000 clones, over 75% of them detected once, and 9.1% sits in the top ten. Material for sequencing was PBMCs or T cells enriched from blood (not recorded which). The receptors originated from a woman aged 45-65 years with acute COVID-19.

The chain joins TRBV9 to TRBJ1-2, with unresolved D. The CDR3 runs 13 residues. The V end was cut by 0 bases, the J end by 0 bases, with 3 bases between. Germline V gene data show CDR1 as SGDLS and CDR2 as YYNGEE. CDR3 bases: TGTGCCAGCAGCGTAGACACTAACTATGGCTACACCTTC. It codes for CASSVDTNYGYTF.

A few counts support this clone. This sequence joins TRBV2 and TRBJ2-2; TRBD1 is a possible D gene (6 bases). Germline assignment: CDR1 SNHLY and CDR2 FYNNEI. This CDR3 spans 18 amino acids. V dropped 2 bases and J dropped 4 bases, with 20 bases sitting between them. Here the CDR3 reads CASSEKGMGRGATGELFF. DNA of the CDR3: TGTGCCAGCAGTGAAAAGGGGATGGGCAGGGGAGCCACCGGGGAGCTGTTTTTT.

This chain uses TRBV30 with TRBJ1-3; D possibly corresponds to TRBD1 (6 bases). V gave up 0 bases and J gave up 5 bases, with 8 bases separating them. Germline-derived CDR1 and CDR2 are GTSNPN and SVGIG (reference sequence). This CDR3 has 13 amino acids. In DNA, the CDR3 is TGTGCCTGGAGTGTACAGGGTCGAAACACCATATATTTT. Residues: CAWSVQGRNTIYF.

The chain employs TRBV28 and TRBJ1-1, with 8 positions matching TRBD1. The junction had 4 bases not matched to a gene; V was cut back by 4 bases and J by 0 bases. The germline CDR1 and CDR2 sequences are MDHEN and SYDVKM. CDR3 size: 15 residues. Here the CDR3 reads CASSYPGQVNTEAFF. In DNA form, the CDR3 reads TGTGCCAGCAGTTATCCGGGACAGGTGAACACTGAAGCTTTCTTT.

The rearrangement links TRBV6-5 to TRBJ1-5; maybe TRBD1 (5 bases). The CDR3 runs to 12 residues. V was shortened by 6 bases and J by 8 bases, with 11 bases between the two germline ends. The germline V gene encodes CDR1 MNHEY and CDR2 SVGAGI. The CDR3 region has the DNA TGTGCCAGCAGCCATGGGGGGGAGCCCCAGCATTTT. It is translated as CASSHGGEPQHF.

This chain links TRBV11-3 with TRBJ2-1; D may be TRBD2 (5 bases). Between the trimmed V and J ends, which lost 2 bases and 4 bases, there was a span of 9 bases. The CDR3 is 14 residues long. The V gene's germline CDR1 is SGHNT and CDR2 YENEEA. DNA for the CDR3: TGTGCCAGCAGCTTATCGAGCGGTTACAATGAGCAGTTCTTC. Translating gives CASSLSSGYNEQFF.

The rearrangement links TRBV19 to TRBJ1-5; D ambiguous. The V gene's germline CDR1 is LNHDA and CDR2 SQIVND (reference sequence). Trimming cost V 1 base and J 5 bases, with 12 bases left between them. The CDR3 is made up of 15 amino acids. CDR3 residues: CASSIGGRTHQPQHF. In DNA, the CDR3 is TGTGCCAGTAGTATAGGTGGCAGGACTCATCAGCCCCAGCATTTT. Variable domain in full (rest from reference TRBV19 and TRBJ1-5): DGGITQSPKYLFRKEGQNVTLSCEQNLNHDAMYWYRQDPGQGLRLIYYSQIVNDFQKGDIAEGYSVSREKKESFPLTVTSAQKNPTAFYLCASSIGGRTHQPQHFGDGTRLSIL.

As concerns this clone: The sample holds other DNA sequences that translate to the same CDR3. The chain employs TRBV5-1 and TRBJ1-1, with D uncertain. CDR3 length: 15 amino acids. CDR1 SGHRS and CDR2 YFSETQ come from the germline V gene. V lost 2 bases, J lost 0 bases, and 11 bases lay in between. Here the CDR3 DNA reads TGCGCCAGCAGCTTACAGACGGTGATGAACACTGAAGCTTTCTTT. Its translation is CASSLQTVMNTEAFF.

This sequence joins TRBV30 and TRBJ2-1, with D perhaps TRBD1 (5 bases). Germline CDR1 reads GTSNPN; CDR2 reads SVGIG (reference sequence). The CDR3 length is 13 residues. V lost 5 bases to trimming and J lost 4 bases, with 12 bases between them. The CDR3 loop is CAWFARDYNEQFF. The CDR3 DNA sequence: TGTGCCTGGTTTGCCAGGGATTACAATGAGCAGTTCTTC. The whole variable domain, remainder taken from reference TRBV30 and TRBJ2-1, is SQTIHQWPATLVQPVGSPLSLECTVEGTSNPNLYWYRQAAGRGLQLLFYSVGIGQISSEVPQNLSASRPQDRQFILSSKKLLLSDSGFYLCAWFARDYNEQFFGPGTRLTVL.

CDR3 DNA: TGTGCCAGCAGCGTAGAGGGACAATCAAATTCACCCCTCCACTTT. Translation: CASSVEGQSNSPLHF. The genes are TRBV9 and TRBJ1-6, with a tentative D call TRBD1 (6 bases). Trimming left V 0 bases short and J 7 bases short, with 11 bases between. Germline CDR1 SGDLS, CDR2 YYNGEE. The CDR3 is made up of 15 amino acids.

The V call is TRBV7-2, the J call TRBJ2-1; TRBD2 agrees at 8 bases. CDR1 is SGHTA, CDR2 FQGNSA, per germline. The CDR3 sequence is 15 residues long. With V trimmed by 5 bases and J by 7 bases, 10 bases remained unmatched. The CDR3, as DNA: TGTGCCAGCAGCCCCCTGGCGGGGGGTTATAATGAGCAGTTCTTC. Translated, it gives CASSPLAGGYNEQFF. The variable domain in full, completed from reference TRBV7-2 and TRBJ2-1, reads GAGVSQSPSNKVTEKGKDVELRCDPISGHTALYWYRQSLGQGLEFLIYFQGNSAPDKSGLPSDRFSAERTGGSVSTLTIQRTQQEDSAVYLCASSPLAGGYNEQFFGPGTRLTVL.

This chain links TRBV4-3 with TRBJ2-2, with 7 bases fitting TRBD1. CDR3 size: 18 residues. With V trimmed by 0 bases and J by 0 bases, 7 bases remained unmatched. Germline CDR1 LGHNA, CDR2 YSLEER. The CDR3 spells CASSQDHPGTANTGELFF. CDR3 nucleotide sequence: TGCGCCAGCAGCCAAGATCACCCGGGGACAGCGAACACCGGGGAGCTGTTTTTT.

This clone was observed once. V gene TRBV6-5 combines with J gene TRBJ1-1, with D perhaps matching TRBD1 (6 bases). The V gene lost 2 bases and the J gene lost 7 bases, with 20 bases spanning the gap. The germline V gene has CDR1 MNHEY and CDR2 SVGAGI. CDR3 size: 16 residues. For the CDR3, the DNA is TGTGCCAGCAGTTACACCCCCCTAGGGGGGGAGAATGAAGCTTTCTTT. Translating it yields CASSYTPLGGENEAFF.

In DNA form, the CDR3 reads TGTGCCACCAGCAGAGACAGGGCCTCCTACGAGCAGTACTTC. Translating gives CATSRDRASYEQYF. The V and J genes are TRBV15 and TRBJ2-7; D is possibly TRBD1 (5 bases). V gave up 0 bases and J gave up 0 bases, with 6 bases separating them. Germline V gene sequence: CDR1 LNHNV, CDR2 YYDKDF (reference sequence). This CDR3 has 14 amino acids.

The gene calls are TRBV9 and TRBJ1-6; TRBD1 aligns across 12 bases. Unmatched junction bases numbered 11, after V lost 7 bases and J lost 6 bases. The germline gives CDR1 SGDLS, CDR2 YYNGEE. This CDR3 is built from 17 residues. The chain's CDR3 is CASSTGTGGAGNSPLHF. The CDR3 coding sequence is TGTGCCAGCTCAACCGGGACAGGGGGCGCGGGTAATTCACCCCTCCACTTT.

Here the CDR3 DNA reads TGTGCCAGTAGTAGAAGGACAGGGACGAACACTGAAGCTTTCTTT. Its translation is CASSRRTGTNTEAFF. This rearrangement joins TRBV19 to TRBJ1-1; 8 bases agree with TRBD1. J was trimmed by 1 base and V by 4 bases; bases with no gene match: 5. This CDR3 has 15 amino acids. The germline V gene encodes CDR1 LNHDA and CDR2 SQIVND (reference sequence).

V and J are TRBV29-1 and TRBJ2-7, with TRBD1 matching over 8 bases. With V trimmed by 7 bases and J by 2 bases, 16 bases remained unmatched. Germline assignment: CDR1 SQVTM and CDR2 ANQGSEA. The CDR3 contains 16 residues. The CDR3 coding sequence is TGCAGCGCTCTCTCCGACAGGGGAATAAGCACCTACGAGCAGTACTTC. Its protein is CSALSDRGISTYEQYF.

This clone was seen once. The rearrangement joins TRBV6-5 to TRBJ1-4; the D is unclear. Looked up from germline, CDR1 is MNHEY and CDR2 is SVGAGI. V was cut by 3 bases and J by 8 bases, with 13 bases left in between. CDR3 length: 14 amino acids. The CDR3 region is CASSYGRSGEKLFF. In nucleotides, the CDR3 is TGTGCCAGCAGTTATGGAAGGAGTGGCGAAAAACTGTTTTTT.

The chain is built from TRBV6-2 or TRBV6-3 and TRBJ1-1; D might be TRBD1 (6 bases). Between the trimmed V and J ends, which lost 10 bases and 5 bases, there was a span of 26 bases. The CDR3 is 16 amino acids. CDR1 is MNHEY and CDR2 is SVGEGT in the germline V gene. The CDR3 nucleotides are TGTGCCACCAGCCTGGACAGTCATTTAGCTCGGACTGAAGCTTTCTTT. Its protein product is CATSLDSHLARTEAFF.

This clone occurred many times. V and J are TRBV5-1 and TRBJ2-7; the match to TRBD1 covers 7 bases. There are 13 residues in the CDR3. The germline CDR1 and CDR2 sequences are SGHRS and YFSETQ. V was pared by 4 bases and J by 6 bases, with 7 bases of the junction left unmatched. CDR3 DNA: TGCGCCAGCAGCCCCGGGACAGAGTTCGAGCAGTACTTC. Residues: CASSPGTEFEQYF.

This rearrangement joins TRBV3-1 (or the pseudogene TRBV3-2) to TRBJ1-4; 7 nucleotides match TRBD1. The V gene's germline CDR1 is LGHDT and CDR2 YNNKEL (reference sequence). V gave up 4 bases and J gave up 6 bases; unmatched junction bases: 8. CDR3 length: 15 residues. CDR3 amino acids: CASSLRQGVYEKLFF. The CDR3 DNA reads as TGTGCCAGCAGCCTCCGACAGGGAGTATATGAAAAACTGTTTTTT.

This chain joins TRBV10-3 and TRBJ1-1; D call uncertain. Germline V gene data show CDR1 as ENHRY and CDR2 as SYGVKD. CDR3 length: 13 residues. Trimming removed 6 bases at V and 5 bases at J, with 13 bases between. CDR3 nucleotide sequence: TGTGCCATCAGCAACAGAGGGAGGACTGAAGCTTTCTTT. This encodes CAISNRGRTEAFF.